A selection of T cell receptor beta chains follows, all from one sample in a study of T cells after yellow fever vaccination. TCRdb reanalysed the 5' RACE reads using MiXCR and keeps one entry per CDR3 protein. The sample has hundreds of thousands of distinct CDR3 sequences; approximately 18% are singletons. Material: PBMCs, obtained before the yellow fever booster vaccination. The receptor source for this set is a man aged 18-30 years who received the YFV17D yellow fever vaccine. Both conserved end residues are part of each CDR3. Fields, in order: clone size, V gene, CDR3 protein. Where a row states a size, it is once, few, many or the class of an expanded clone; other rows omit it.

.,TRBV4-3,CASSKSGTGYGYTF
few,TRBV7-9,CATGDTTDTQYF
.,TRBV12-3/TRBV12-4,CASRGTGNHYNEQFF
.,TRBV7-9,CASLGELTSSDEQYF
few,TRBV12-3/TRBV12-4,CASSDGRATDTQYF
few,TRBV29-1,CSVENGDNYGYTF
.,TRBV5-6,CASSPTYPTLNTEAFF
.,TRBV15,CATSKTGAGDTQYF
.,TRBV7-3,CASSETGRDLNF
few,TRBV20-1,CSARDHRVGRGGTDTQYF
many,TRBV20-1,CSARRGTGTNEQYF
few,TRBV29-1,CSVEEGQRGGYNEQFF
few,TRBV7-6,CASSLAGTKDEQFF
few,TRBV6-5,CASTGGSGYGYTF
.,TRBV10-3,CAISESGETEAFF
few,TRBV5-5,CASSLYIGGQVTDTQYF
few,TRBV7-2,CASSLGGTVVKQYF
.,TRBV5-5,CASSTRPWDGDSNQPQHF
few,TRBV20-1,CSADRAQVNYGYTF
.,TRBV6-5,CASRRGHGLYEQYF
.,TRBV5-5,CASSLLGVITNTEAFF
.,TRBV4-1,CASSYPDSSYEQYF
few,TRBV20-1,CSARDLLAGRLNEQFF
few,TRBV6-5,CASSTLAGVQQETQYF
.,TRBV2,CASSDWAGQETQYF
few,TRBV7-2,CASSVTSGGAGEQFF
.,TRBV5-6,CATNKQAWGETQYF
.,TRBV7-2,CASSLGGWGQPQHF
.,TRBV20-1,CSATGKNYGYTF
few,TRBV12-3/TRBV12-4,CASRLQGAYNEQFF
.,TRBV4-1,CASSQVGYGYTF